The 27 T cell receptor beta chains listed next were all sequenced from one sample in a study of blood T cells in healthy people across ages. A J-beta primer mix and a sample-barcoded 5' primer were used in a second PCR of about 7 to 12 cycles. TCRdb processed the 5' RACE reads anew with MiXCR; each CDR3 protein has one entry. The table has about 1,000,000 distinct CDR3 sequences, roughly 45% seen once. The sample was blood. These receptors all come from a woman aged 60-70 years in good health.

This clonotype was observed a few times. The chain's CDR3 is CSATARLTDTQYF. The CDR3 DNA reads TGCAGTGCTACCGCCCGACTCACAGATACGCAGTATTTT. The rearrangement joins TRBV20-1 to TRBJ2-3; no reliable D call. V was cut by 4 bases and J by 2 bases, with 10 bases left in between. CDR1 and CDR2 from the germline V gene are DFQATT and SNEGSKA (reference sequence). The CDR3 totals 13 residues.

The chain has TRBV6-2 or TRBV6-3 and TRBJ2-1; TRBD1 aligns across 7 bases. Germline CDR1 is MNHEY and CDR2 is SVGEGT. This CDR3 comprises 17 residues. With 0 bases clipped from V and 3 bases from J, the junction kept 8 bases outside the gene matches. The CDR3 DNA reads TGTGCCAGCAGTTACTCCCCCCGGGACAGAATCTACAATGAGCAGTTCTTC. It translates to CASSYSPRDRIYNEQFF.

In this sample, this clonotype turned up a few times. The rearrangement joins TRBV20-1 to TRBJ2-7; a weak D match, TRBD2 (6 bases). Germline assignment: CDR1 DFQATT and CDR2 SNEGSKA (reference sequence). The CDR3 is 18 amino acids. Trimming took off 6 bases at V and 0 bases at J, with 27 bases between the two ends. The CDR3 region is CSASGVVRLASFSYEQYF. CDR3 DNA sequence: TGCAGTGCCTCCGGGGTAGTACGGCTAGCGAGTTTCTCCTACGAGCAGTACTTC.

The V gene is TRBV18, the J gene TRBJ1-6, with D unclear. V lost 3 bases to trimming and J lost 5 bases, with 5 bases between them. The length of the CDR3 is 13 residues. Per germline, CDR1 KGHSH and CDR2 LQKENI. The CDR3 nucleotides are TGTGCCAGCTCACCGAAGGATAATTCACCCCTCCACTTT. Translated, it gives CASSPKDNSPLHF.

This clonotype was detected only a few times. V and J are TRBV7-9 and TRBJ1-6, with D perhaps matching TRBD1 (5 bases). V lost 3 bases and J 8 bases, leaving 14 bases between the germline ends. CDR1 is SEHNR, CDR2 FQNEAQ, per germline (reference sequence). The CDR3 is made up of 15 amino acids. Written as DNA, the CDR3 is TGTGCCAGCAGCTTCGTTGGGGGGAGGGATTCACCCCTCCACTTT. It specifies CASSFVGGRDSPLHF. Complete variable domain (other parts from reference TRBV7-9 and TRBJ1-6): DTGVSQNPRHKITKRGQNVTFRCDPISEHNRLYWYRQTLGQGPEFLTYFQNEAQLEKSRLLSDRFSAERPKGSFSTLEIQRTEQGDSAMYLCASSFVGGRDSPLHFGNGTRLTVT.

V is TRBV6-5 and J is TRBJ1-2; TRBD1 agrees at 7 bases. CDR1 and CDR2 (germline): MNHEY, SVGAGI. The ends lost 5 bases at V and 4 bases at J; junction bases unmatched: 4. The CDR3 consists of 13 residues. In DNA, the CDR3 is TGTGCCAGCAGTCGGGGACAGCTCTATGGCTACACCTTC. Its translation is CASSRGQLYGYTF.

This clonotype came up a few times. The rearrangement joins TRBV30 to TRBJ2-7; possibly TRBD1 for D (5 bases). V was shortened by 0 bases and J by 3 bases, with 9 bases between the two germline ends. Germline assignment: CDR1 GTSNPN and CDR2 SVGIG (reference sequence). CDR3 size: 13 residues. The CDR3 DNA is TGTGCCTGGAGTGTAGACAGTTTCTACGAGCAGTACTTC. Protein product: CAWSVDSFYEQYF.

This clonotype was picked up a small number of times. The genes are TRBV2 and TRBJ2-3, with 7 bases identical to TRBD1. Germline V CDR1 and CDR2: SNHLY, FYNNEI. The V and J ends lost 6 bases and 1 base, in that order; junction bases with no gene match: 7. The CDR3 spans 15 residues. The CDR3 loop is CASRAGTVGTDTQYF. Written as DNA, the CDR3 is TGTGCCAGCAGGGCCGGGACAGTGGGCACAGATACGCAGTATTTT.

The gene calls are TRBV20-1 and TRBJ2-1; TRBD2 matches 9 bases. The CDR3 loop spans 12 amino acids. Trimming took 5 bases from V and 10 from J; bases not matched to a gene: 6. Germline assignment: CDR1 DFQATT and CDR2 SNEGSKA (reference sequence). The CDR3 sequence is CSASTGLAEQFF. In nucleotides, the CDR3 is TGCAGTGCTTCTACAGGACTAGCGGAGCAGTTCTTC.

Only one count was recorded for this clonotype. The J gene is TRBJ2-7, the V gene TRBV10-3; the match to TRBD2 covers 13 bases. Germline-derived CDR1 and CDR2 are ENHRY and SYGVKD. The CDR3 spans 15 residues. V dropped 4 bases and J dropped 7; count of bases not matched to a gene: 7. The CDR3 here is CAISVSQGLAGEQYF. The CDR3 DNA sequence: TGTGCCATCAGTGTTTCCCAGGGACTAGCGGGAGAGCAGTACTTC.

The CDR3 loop is CASSGNGTSGGNEQYF. CDR3 sequence (DNA): TGTGCCAGCAGCGGGAATGGGACGTCGGGGGGTAACGAGCAGTACTTC. This sequence joins TRBV7-6 and TRBJ2-5, with 7 bases fitting TRBD2. Gene TRBJ2-7 matches the end of the DNA better, so the J call may be wrong. Germline CDR1 and CDR2: SGHVS and FNYEAQ. The CDR3 spans 16 residues.

The chain employs TRBV27 and TRBJ2-7; TRBD1 aligns across 8 bases. CDR3 size: 16 residues. With V trimmed by 5 bases and J by 4 bases, 13 bases remained unmatched. Germline V gene lookup returns CDR1 MNHEY and CDR2 SMNVEV (reference sequence). CDR3 residues: CASSRTRTGTGYEQYF. DNA for the CDR3: TGTGCCAGCAGTCGCACCCGGACAGGGACCGGTTACGAGCAGTACTTC.

V gene TRBV12-3 or TRBV12-4 combines with J gene TRBJ2-7; 8 bases are a match to TRBD2. V shed 3 bases, J shed 2 bases, and the junction held 12 bases outside the gene matches. The CDR3 length is 17 residues. The chain's CDR3 is CASSLRAGGRLPYEQYF. The CDR3 DNA follows: TGTGCCAGCAGTTTGCGGGCTGGCGGGAGGCTGCCCTACGAGCAGTACTTC.

This chain joins TRBV13 and TRBJ2-3, with a possible D match to TRBD2 (6 bases). The CDR3 spans 16 residues. The V end was cut by 3 bases, the J end by 0 bases, with 13 bases between. In germline, CDR1 is PRHDT, CDR2 FYEKMQ (reference sequence). CDR3 protein: CASSLEYRGSTDTQYF. CDR3 DNA sequence: TGTGCCAGCAGCTTGGAGTATCGGGGGAGCACAGATACGCAGTATTTT.

The chain has TRBV4-1 and TRBJ2-5; 8 bases map to TRBD2. Germline loops: CDR1 MGHRA, CDR2 YSYEKL. The CDR3 is made up of 16 amino acids. V was pared by 0 bases and J by 1 base, with 4 bases of the junction left unmatched. In DNA, the CDR3 is TGCGCCAGCAGCCAAGATGCGGCGGGAGGCCAAGAGACCCAGTACTTC. Its translation is CASSQDAAGGQETQYF.

In this sample, this clonotype turned up a few times. This chain uses TRBV28 with TRBJ1-2; no reliable D call. This CDR3 comprises 15 residues. The germline V and J ends were trimmed by 7 bases and 7 bases, with 22 bases remaining between them. CDR1 and CDR2 from the germline V gene are MDHEN and SYDVKM. CDR3 sequence reads: CASTALLSGFTGYTF. The CDR3 region has the DNA TGTGCCAGCACCGCCTTATTATCGGGATTCACTGGCTACACCTTC.

This clonotype showed up just a few times. The chain uses TRBV27 and TRBJ2-3; tentative D call: TRBD2 (5 bases). CDR3 size: 14 residues. Looked up from germline, CDR1 is MNHEY and CDR2 is SMNVEV (reference sequence). The V and J ends lost 6 bases and 7 bases respectively, with 17 bases between them. CDR3 DNA: TGTGCCAGCAGGTTAGCGCGGCAGGCCTATACGCAGTATTTT. It translates to CASRLARQAYTQYF.

This chain connects TRBV7-3 to TRBJ2-1; 11 nucleotides align to TRBD2. Trimming took 2 bases from V and 2 from J; bases not matched to a gene: 2. Per the germline V gene, CDR1 is SGHTA and CDR2 is FQGTGA. The CDR3 spans 16 residues. The CDR3 region has the DNA TGTGCCAGCAGCTTAGCTAGCGGGAGGACCTACAATGAGCAGTTCTTC. It specifies CASSLASGRTYNEQFF.

The table lists this clonotype with a few counts. The CDR3 DNA follows: TGTGCCAGGACCAGCCTACCGGGACAGGGGGCCAAAAACATTCAGTACTTC. Protein sequence: CARTSLPGQGAKNIQYF. The chain combines TRBV12-3 or TRBV12-4 with TRBJ2-4; 10 positions match TRBD1. V was clipped by 9 bases and J by 1 base; unmatched bases: 12. The CDR3 length is 17 residues.

CDR3: CATQGFGETQYF. The CDR3 coding sequence is TGTGCCACCCAGGGATTCGGAGAGACCCAGTACTTC. The chain employs TRBV27 and TRBJ2-5, with D perhaps TRBD1 (5 bases). Trimming cost V 10 bases and J 4 bases, with 13 bases left between them. CDR1 and CDR2 from the germline V gene are MNHEY and SMNVEV (reference sequence). The CDR3 runs 12 residues.

This chain links TRBV4-1 with TRBJ2-7; 10 nucleotides line up with TRBD2. Germline V gives CDR1 MGHRA, CDR2 YSYEKL. Losses at the gene ends were 1 base for V and 3 bases for J; bases not matched to a gene: 6. This CDR3 comprises 16 residues. DNA of the CDR3: TGCGCCAGCAGCCAAGGGCCTGGGACTAGCGACTACGAGCAGTACTTC. Its translation is CASSQGPGTSDYEQYF.

Note on this clonotype: One end of the junction varies from germline; a read error may be responsible. This chain links TRBV20-1 with TRBJ2-1, with D unclear. Per the germline V gene, CDR1 is DFQATT and CDR2 is SNEGSKA (reference sequence). The CDR3 is 14 amino acids. The CDR3 nucleotides are TGCAGTGCTAGAGCCTCCCGCTCCTACAATGAGAAGTTCTTC. The encoded protein is CSARASRSYNEKFF.

This chain connects TRBV10-3 to TRBJ2-1; TRBD2 aligns across 9 bases. The ends lost 3 bases at V and 10 bases at J; junction bases unmatched: 4. The CDR3 spans 13 residues. Germline CDR1 ENHRY, CDR2 SYGVKD. The CDR3: CAISDLAGDEQFF. In DNA form, the CDR3 reads TGTGCCATCAGTGACTTAGCGGGAGACGAGCAGTTCTTC.

V and J are TRBV29-1 and TRBJ2-1; a possible D gene is TRBD2 (7 bases). Germline V gives CDR1 SQVTM, CDR2 ANQGSEA. The V and J ends lost 4 bases and 3 bases respectively, with 13 bases between them. The CDR3 length is 14 residues. For the CDR3, the DNA is TGCAGCGTTGGTGGGGGGGGCCGCTACAATGAGCAGTTCTTC. It specifies CSVGGGGRYNEQFF.

This clonotype was observed a few times. The chain uses TRBV28 and TRBJ2-7; 7 bases align to TRBD1. CDR1 and CDR2 from the germline V gene are MDHEN and SYDVKM. The CDR3 length is 15 residues. The junction had 10 bases not matched to a gene; V was cut back by 7 bases and J by 1 base. The CDR3 region has the DNA TGTGCCAGCACCAAAGGGGGCGCAAGGTCCTACGAGCAGTACTTC. Translation: CASTKGGARSYEQYF. The whole variable domain, remainder taken from reference TRBV28 and TRBJ2-7, is DVKVTQSSRYLVKRTGEKVFLECVQDMDHENMFWYRQDPGLGLRLIYFSYDVKMKEKGDIPEGYSVSREKKERFSLILESASTNQTSMYLCASTKGGARSYEQYFGPGTRLTVT.

This rearrangement joins TRBV12-3 or TRBV12-4 to TRBJ1-5; D gene uncertain. V lost 7 bases, J lost 6 bases, and 16 bases lay in between. This CDR3 region has 14 residues. CDR3 amino acids: CASKPDGEGQPQHF. CDR3 sequence (DNA): TGTGCCAGCAAACCTGACGGGGAGGGTCAGCCCCAGCATTTT.

This clonotype was counted ten times or more. The chain has TRBV7-9 and TRBJ2-5, with D perhaps TRBD2 (5 bases). V lost 0 bases and J 11 bases, leaving 19 bases between the germline ends. Germline V gives CDR1 SEHNR, CDR2 FQNEAQ (reference sequence). The CDR3 length is 15 residues. CDR3 sequence (DNA): TGTGCCAGCAGCTTAGCGGAGGTTCGTCGAGATCCTCAGTACTTC. It yields the protein CASSLAEVRRDPQYF.